The 21 T cell receptor beta chains below come from one sample, sequenced in a study of shared clonotypes between healthy human individuals. The protocol was immunoSEQ multiplex PCR, while the TCRdb copy is restricted to in-frame clones and leaves out a portion. The sample has 950,000 to 1,100,000 clones, roughly 80% seen once. Input material: memory CD4+ T cells sorted from blood. Subset here: CD45RA-negative fraction. The receptors shown here come from a man aged 18 to 29 in good health.

The V gene is TRBV9, the J gene TRBJ2-5; the match to TRBD2 covers 10 bases. The CDR3 loop spans 16 amino acids. Germline V gene data show CDR1 as SGDLS and CDR2 as YYNGEE. J was trimmed by 4 bases and V by 0 bases; bases with no gene match: 6. The CDR3 loop is CASSVDLAGAGETQYF. The CDR3 nucleotides read TGTGCCAGCAGCGTAGATCTAGCGGGAGCGGGAGAGACCCAGTACTTC.

The J gene is TRBJ2-7, the V gene TRBV27; D is unclear. The CDR3 totals 16 residues. The ends were cut back, 6 bases at V and 3 bases at J, with 21 bases in the middle. The V gene's germline CDR1 is MNHEY and CDR2 SMNVEV (reference sequence). The CDR3 protein is CASRRPVGSLGYEQYF. CDR3 nucleotide sequence: TGTGCCAGCAGACGGCCGGTAGGATCCCTCGGCTACGAGCAGTACTTC.

On this clone: This sample also contains other DNA sequences that code for the same CDR3. The chain employs TRBV5-1 and TRBJ2-2, with D possibly being TRBD1 (6 bases). CDR3 length equals 14 residues. The ends were cut back, 4 bases at V and 2 bases at J, with 9 bases in the middle. Germline lookup yields CDR1 SGHRS and CDR2 YFSETQ. The CDR3 nucleotides are TGCGCCAGCAGCCTGGACAGCAACACCGGGGAGCTGTTTTTT. As protein: CASSLDSNTGELFF.

The chain is built from TRBV6-5 and TRBJ1-3, with unresolved D. V was clipped by 6 bases and J by 0 bases, with 9 bases between them. The CDR3 runs 14 residues. CDR1 and CDR2 (germline): MNHEY, SVGAGI. The DNA of the CDR3 is TGTGCCAGCAGCACCGGTGGCTCTGGAAACACCATATATTTT. It translates to CASSTGGSGNTIYF.

CDR3 residues: CASSQGIGNQPQHF. DNA for the CDR3: TGTGCCAGCAGTCAGGGGATCGGCAATCAGCCCCAGCATTTT. The chain combines TRBV6-6 with TRBJ1-5, with D possibly matching TRBD1 (6 bases). Trimming took 5 bases from V and 2 from J, leaving 10 bases between them. In germline, CDR1 is MNHNY, CDR2 SVGAGI (reference sequence). There are 14 residues in the CDR3.

This clone was seen more than once but under ten times. The CDR3 sequence: CASSLAGQAGGANVLTF. The CDR3 region has the DNA TGTGCCAGCAGCTTGGCGGGACAGGCCGGGGGGGCCAACGTCCTGACTTTC. The J gene is TRBJ2-6, the V gene TRBV5-4; 8 bases are shared with TRBD1. The V gene's germline CDR1 is SGHNT and CDR2 YYREEE (reference sequence). The CDR3 covers 17 residues. Trimming at V came to 0 bases and at J to 4 bases, leaving 6 bases not matched to a gene.

The chain links TRBV5-1 to TRBJ2-6; D is perhaps TRBD1 or TRBD2 (5 bases each). The CDR3 consists of 16 residues. The germline V gene has CDR1 SGHRS and CDR2 YFSETQ. V lost 2 bases to trimming and J lost 4 bases, with 13 bases between them. CDR3 DNA: TGCGCCAGCAGCTTCTCCGGGACGATCGGGGCCAACGTCCTGACTTTC. This encodes CASSFSGTIGANVLTF.

This sequence joins TRBV5-1 and TRBJ2-1, with D possibly TRBD2 on 6 matching bases. The germline V and J ends were trimmed by 5 bases and 5 bases, with 11 bases remaining between them. The CDR3 runs 13 residues. In germline, CDR1 is SGHRS, CDR2 YFSETQ. CDR3 bases: TGCGCCAGCAGAGCGGGTGCTGACAATGAGCAGTTCTTC. Translation: CASRAGADNEQFF.

This clone has just one count. DNA for the CDR3: TGCGCCAGCAGCTTCTTACCCGGGACAGGATCCTACGAGCAGTACTTC. Amino acid sequence: CASSFLPGTGSYEQYF. The V gene is TRBV5-1, the J gene TRBJ2-7, with TRBD1 matching 8 bases. Trimming at V came to 2 bases and at J to 1 base, leaving 8 bases not matched to a gene. The CDR3 has 16 amino acids. Per the germline V gene, CDR1 is SGHRS and CDR2 is YFSETQ.

The DNA for the CDR3 is TGTGCCAGCAGTGAAGCTGTCGCACGGGGGACCCGACTAGCCAAAAACATTCAGTACTTC. This translates into CASSEAVARGTRLAKNIQYF. V is TRBV2 and J is TRBJ2-4; tentatively, D is TRBD2 (6 bases). CDR1 and CDR2 from the germline V gene are SNHLY and FYNNEI. The CDR3 totals 20 residues. Trimming stripped 0 bases from V and 0 bases from J, with 21 bases between.

This chain links TRBV6-1 with TRBJ1-5; no definite D call. The CDR3 covers 15 residues. Trimming removed 2 bases at V and 0 bases at J, with 8 bases between. Germline V gives CDR1 MNHNS, CDR2 SASEGT. The CDR3 sequence: CASSELDGSNQPQHF. CDR3 sequence (DNA): TGTGCCAGCAGTGAATTAGACGGTAGCAATCAGCCCCAGCATTTT.

V and J are TRBV28 and TRBJ1-2; D gene unclear. V was shortened by 7 bases and J by 2 bases, with 8 bases between the two germline ends. This CDR3 has 12 residues. Germline values: CDR1 MDHEN, CDR2 SYDVKM. The CDR3, as DNA: TGTGCCAGCACATCCAACAACTATGGCTACACCTTC. It encodes CASTSNNYGYTF.

V is TRBV14 and J is TRBJ1-1; 7 nucleotides agree with TRBD1. The CDR3 is made up of 17 amino acids. With V trimmed by 0 bases and J by 0 bases, 7 bases remained unmatched. Germline V gives CDR1 SGHDN, CDR2 FVKESK. The CDR3 sequence: CASSQEGGTGLNTEAFF. In nucleotides, the CDR3 is TGTGCCAGCAGCCAAGAAGGGGGCACAGGGTTGAACACTGAAGCTTTCTTT.

CDR3 DNA sequence: TGTGCCAGCAGCCAAAGGCCGGGTGAAAAACTGTTTTTT. Protein product: CASSQRPGEKLFF. V is TRBV13 and J is TRBJ1-4; no clear D gene. Germline V gives CDR1 PRHDT, CDR2 FYEKMQ (reference sequence). CDR3 size: 13 residues. Trimming took off 5 bases at V and 7 bases at J, with 11 bases between the two ends.

The chain combines TRBV7-9 with TRBJ1-1; TRBD1 aligns across 11 bases. CDR3 length: 16 amino acids. V shed 5 bases and J 6 bases; nucleotides not matched to a gene: 11. Germline lookup yields CDR1 SEHNR and CDR2 FQNEAQ (reference sequence). The CDR3, as DNA: TGTGCCAGCAGCCTATTAACCGGGACAGGGGGTCCTGAAGCTTTCTTT. Its translation: CASSLLTGTGGPEAFF.

The V gene is TRBV6-5, the J gene TRBJ1-3; D is unclear. The V end lost 5 bases, the J end lost 0 bases, and 11 bases lay between the germline ends. This CDR3 comprises 15 residues. Germline CDR1 and CDR2: MNHEY and SVGAGI. CDR3 region: CASSPGLLSGNTIYF. The CDR3 coding sequence is TGTGCCAGCAGTCCTGGCCTACTCTCTGGAAACACCATATATTTT.

The chain is built from TRBV10-3 and TRBJ2-1; perhaps TRBD2 as D (5 bases). Trimming removed 4 bases at V and 2 bases at J, with 18 bases between. The germline CDR1 and CDR2 sequences are ENHRY and SYGVKD. The length of the CDR3 is 17 residues. The CDR3 region is CAISATQLDSAYNEQFF. The CDR3 DNA reads TGTGCCATCAGTGCCACACAACTAGATTCTGCCTACAATGAGCAGTTCTTC.

This sequence joins TRBV5-1 and TRBJ2-2; 7 nucleotides agree with TRBD2. The germline V gene encodes CDR1 SGHRS and CDR2 YFSETQ. CDR3 size: 16 residues. V lost 2 bases to trimming and J lost 4 bases; unmatched junction nucleotides: 8. Here the CDR3 reads CASSFMAGAGTGELFF. In DNA form, the CDR3 reads TGCGCCAGCAGCTTTATGGCGGGAGCGGGCACCGGGGAGCTGTTTTTT. Drawing the rest from reference TRBV5-1 and TRBJ2-2, the complete variable domain is KAGVTQTPRYLIKTRGQQVTLSCSPISGHRSVSWYQQTPGQGLQFLFEYFSETQRNKGNFPGRFSGRQFSNSRSEMNVSTLELGDSALYLCASSFMAGAGTGELFFGEGSRLTVL.

The chain's CDR3 is CASSFLESGNTIYF. In DNA form, the CDR3 reads TGTGCCAGCAGCTTTTTGGAGTCCGGAAACACCATATATTTT. The chain carries TRBV7-9 and TRBJ1-3, with D unclear. The V and J ends lost 3 bases and 4 bases respectively, with 10 bases between them. The CDR3 sequence is 14 residues long. Germline V CDR1 and CDR2: SEHNR, FQNEAQ (reference sequence). Using reference TRBV7-9 and TRBJ1-3 for the parts outside the CDR3, the full variable domain is DTGVSQNPRHKITKRGQNVTFRCDPISEHNRLYWYRQTLGQGPEFLTYFQNEAQLEKSRLLSDRFSAERPKGSFSTLEIQRTEQGDSAMYLCASSFLESGNTIYFGEGSWLTVV.

The V gene is TRBV5-1, the J gene TRBJ2-5; tentatively, D is TRBD1 (5 bases). Looked up from germline, CDR1 is SGHRS and CDR2 is YFSETQ. V was clipped by 0 bases and J by 4 bases, with 13 bases between them. The CDR3 runs to 15 residues. CDR3 DNA: TGCGCCAGCAGCTTGGGGTCCTCCCAGGGAGAGACCCAGTACTTC. Its translation is CASSLGSSQGETQYF.

Comment on this clone: This specimen includes other DNA sequences encoding the same CDR3. The V gene is TRBV9, the J gene TRBJ2-6; D not resolved. The CDR3 is 15 residues long. Trimming removed 2 bases at V and 1 base at J, with 7 bases between. Germline V gene lookup returns CDR1 SGDLS and CDR2 YYNGEE. CDR3 bases: TGTGCCAGCAGCGTTAAGGGATCTGGGGCCAACGTCCTGACTTTC. Translating it yields CASSVKGSGANVLTF.